The 3 T cell receptor beta chains reported below all come from one sample, sequenced in a study of cytomegalovirus exposure and HLA in healthy donors (TCRdb year 2017). Library generation was performed with the immunoSEQ multiplex PCR assay. For the multiplex PCR, a mixture combining 60 forward primers for TCR Vbeta segments and 13 reverse primers for TCR Jbeta segments was used. TCRdb provides this immuneACCESS table in a form limited to in-frame rearrangements. Some clones are lacking; in checked studies, under half of them reflect an unresolved V gene, and why the rest are absent is not known. Recorded for this sample are some 90,000 clones; roughly 80% of them occurred a single time. The ten largest clones take up about a tenth of the sample. Material for sequencing was PBMCs. All receptors come from a human donor in good health.

The J gene is TRBJ2-2, the V gene TRBV12-5, with 13 positions matching TRBD2. After removal of 3 bases from V and 2 bases from J, the junction contained 12 bases not matched to a gene. CDR1 and CDR2 (germline): LGHNT, FRNRAP. This CDR3 region has 20 residues. CDR3 amino acids: CASGFSTSGRTHYNTGELFF. The CDR3 nucleotides read TGTGCTAGTGGTTTTTCGACTAGCGGGAGGACCCACTATAACACCGGGGAGCTGTTTTTT.

V and J are TRBV28 and TRBJ2-7, with TRBD2 identical over 9 bases. Losses at the gene ends were 2 bases for V and 1 base for J; bases not matched to a gene: 9. This CDR3 is built from 17 residues. Germline V gene lookup returns CDR1 MDHEN and CDR2 SYDVKM. DNA for the CDR3: TGTGCCAGCAGTTTAAAGGGGCGACTAGCGGTATCCTACGAGCAGTACTTC. Protein product: CASSLKGRLAVSYEQYF.

This rearrangement joins TRBV9 to TRBJ2-5, with a tentative D call TRBD2 (6 bases). The CDR3 sequence is 17 residues long. The germline V and J ends were trimmed by 0 bases and 5 bases, with 20 bases remaining between them. Germline lookup yields CDR1 SGDLS and CDR2 YYNGEE. The CDR3 sequence is CASSVGPNGEVGETQYF. The CDR3 coding sequence is TGTGCCAGCAGCGTAGGACCAAATGGGGAGGTGGGGGAGACCCAGTACTTC.